Shown below are 30 T cell receptor beta chains from a single sample sequenced in a study of metastatic and nonmetastatic thyroid tumors. TCRdb re-called the PCR reads with MiXCR. The repertoire holds about 52,000 clones, roughly 15% seen once, with 2.5% to 3% in the top ten. Patients underwent thyroid surgery, and none had received any treatment before it. Specimen: blood. Receptor source: a female donor with papillary thyroid cancer or a benign thyroid nodule (not recorded which). Some clones in this sample may be carry-over from other donors' samples.

This clone has a handful of counts. The chain uses TRBV5-1 and TRBJ2-7, with TRBD2 as a possible D gene (6 bases). Germline V gene sequence: CDR1 SGHRS, CDR2 YFSETQ. The CDR3 is 16 residues long. V lost 2 bases and J lost 0, with 15 bases in between. CDR3 region: CASSFGGLGSSYEQYF. CDR3 DNA: TGCGCCAGCAGCTTTGGGGGGTTGGGGAGCTCCTACGAGCAGTACTTC.

This clone showed up many times. As DNA, the CDR3 is TGTGCCAGTAACAGCGGGAGGACCTCCTACAATGAGCAGTTCTTC. Residues: CASNSGRTSYNEQFF. The genes are TRBV19 and TRBJ2-1, with TRBD2 identical over 9 bases. In germline, CDR1 is LNHDA, CDR2 SQIVND (reference sequence). After removal of 7 bases from V and 0 bases from J, the junction contained 4 bases not matched to a gene. This CDR3 comprises 15 residues.

The chain combines TRBV12-3 or TRBV12-4 with TRBJ1-1; D is unclear. The CDR3 length is 13 residues. The V end lost 3 bases, the J end lost 3 bases, and 8 bases lay between the germline ends. For the CDR3, the DNA is TGTGCCAGCAGTTTTAAACCTTACACTGAAGCTTTCTTT. Amino acids: CASSFKPYTEAFF.

J is TRBJ2-7 and V is TRBV12-3 or TRBV12-4; the D gene is possibly TRBD2 (6 bases). The CDR3 spans 15 residues. Trimming stripped 6 bases from V and 0 bases from J, with 15 bases between. CDR3 loop: CASSPLASISYEQYF. The CDR3 nucleotides are TGTGCCAGCAGCCCTCTAGCGTCGATCTCCTACGAGCAGTACTTC.

There are many counts of this clone. J is TRBJ2-7 and V is TRBV7-3; D may correspond to TRBD1 or TRBD2 (7 bases each). Trimming cost V 5 bases and J 3 bases, with 14 bases left between them. Looked up from germline, CDR1 is SGHTA and CDR2 is FQGTGA. This CDR3 comprises 14 residues. The CDR3 bases are TGTGCCAGCAGCCGGGGAGGGGGCAGCTACGAGCAGTACTTC. Translating it yields CASSRGGGSYEQYF.

This clone was found many times. The rearrangement joins TRBV2 to TRBJ2-3, with 12 bases that match TRBD2. The CDR3 sequence is 15 residues long. CDR1 SNHLY and CDR2 FYNNEI come from the germline V gene. The ends lost 7 bases at V and 6 bases at J; junction bases unmatched: 8. The CDR3 reads CASITTSGSWDTQYF. The CDR3 bases are TGTGCCAGCATCACGACTAGCGGGAGCTGGGATACGCAGTATTTT.

The table lists this clone with a few counts. A much larger clone sits a single nucleotide away, making a read error possible. The chain employs TRBV9 and TRBJ2-1; perhaps TRBD1 as D (6 bases). The CDR3 has 13 residues. Trimming pared 4 bases from V and 10 bases from J, leaving 15 bases between. Germline lookup yields CDR1 SGDLS and CDR2 YYNGEE. CDR3 amino acids: CASSPRTVGEQFF. The CDR3 DNA sequence: TGTGCCAGCAGCCCCAGGACAGTGGGGGAGCAGTTCTTC. Complete variable domain (other parts from reference TRBV9 and TRBJ2-1): DSGVTQTPKHLITATGQRVTLRCSPRSGDLSVYWYQQSLDQGLQFLIQYYNGEERAKGNILERFSAQQFPDLHSELNLSSLELGDSALYFCASSPRTVGEQFFGPGTRLTVL.

Remarks on this clone: Other nucleotide sequences from this sample produce the same CDR3. The chain uses TRBV11-1 and TRBJ2-6, with TRBD1 as a possible D gene (6 bases). CDR3 length: 17 amino acids. Per germline, CDR1 SGHAT and CDR2 FQDESV (reference sequence). The ends were cut back, 4 bases at V and 10 bases at J, with 23 bases in the middle. In DNA form, the CDR3 reads TGTGCCAGCAGCTATAGGAACAGGGTCACTGGTGCTAACGTCCTGACTTTC. The encoded protein is CASSYRNRVTGANVLTF.

The chain recombines TRBV5-1 with TRBJ2-7, with a weak D call TRBD2 (5 bases). Looked up from germline, CDR1 is SGHRS and CDR2 is YFSETQ. The CDR3 totals 14 residues. Trimming removed 0 bases at V and 0 bases at J, with 7 bases between. The CDR3 spells CASSLAGNSYEQYF. The CDR3 DNA sequence: TGCGCCAGCAGCTTGGCGGGGAACTCCTACGAGCAGTACTTC.

This clone was seen repeatedly, ten times or more. This chain joins TRBV20-1 and TRBJ1-1; no reliable D call. The V and J ends lost 0 bases and 3 bases respectively, with 5 bases between them. Per germline, CDR1 DFQATT and CDR2 SNEGSKA (reference sequence). The CDR3 sequence is 12 residues long. The CDR3 protein is CSARERDTEAFF. The CDR3 DNA is TGCAGTGCTAGAGAAAGGGACACTGAAGCTTTCTTT.

The CDR3 coding sequence is TGTGCCAGCAGTTCGCCGGGACAGGGGGCAAATGAGCAGTTCTTC. It translates to CASSSPGQGANEQFF. The chain recombines TRBV12-3 or TRBV12-4 with TRBJ2-1, with 12 bases matching TRBD1. The V and J ends lost 4 bases and 7 bases, in that order; junction bases with no gene match: 5. The CDR3 is made up of 15 amino acids.

Concerning this clone: A read error may produce the germline difference seen at one junction end. This chain joins TRBV20-1 and TRBJ1-6; possible D gene TRBD1, 5 bases. Germline loops: CDR1 DFQATT, CDR2 SNEGSKA (reference sequence). CDR3 length equals 13 residues. CDR3 sequence reads: CSSRGVGYSPLHF. The CDR3 DNA follows: TGCAGTTCTAGAGGGGTGGGGTACTCACCCCTCCACTTT.

This clone was detected many times. The rearrangement uses TRBV2 and TRBJ1-5; TRBD1 matches at 7 bases. The CDR3 totals 14 residues. CDR1 SNHLY and CDR2 FYNNEI come from the germline V gene. The ends lost 6 bases at V and 3 bases at J; junction bases unmatched: 5. CDR3 nucleotide sequence: TGTGCCAGCAGCGGACAGGCGTTCAATCAGCCCCAGCATTTT. Its translation: CASSGQAFNQPQHF.

This clone was recorded at least ten times. The chain has TRBV6-2 or TRBV6-3 and TRBJ2-3; no clear D gene. The CDR3 runs 14 residues. V shed 2 bases and J shed 4 bases, with 10 bases lying between them. Germline V lookup: CDR1 MNHEY, CDR2 SVGEGT. The CDR3 loop reads CASSYLVGADTQYF. CDR3 in DNA: TGTGCCAGCAGTTACCTCGTAGGAGCAGATACGCAGTATTTT.

In regard to this clone: Its ends do not fully match the called genes, so a read error is possible. The genes are TRBV6-1 and TRBJ1-5, with a tentative D call TRBD1 (5 bases). The CDR3 loop spans 15 amino acids. Germline-derived CDR1 and CDR2 are MNHNS and SASEGT. The CDR3 loop reads CASSEEVQGHQPQHF. DNA of the CDR3: TGTGCCAGCAGTGAAGAGGTGCAGGGTCATCAGCCACAGCATTTT.

This clone was seen many times. This chain uses TRBV19 with TRBJ2-2; no definite D call. This CDR3 has 13 residues. Germline loops: CDR1 LNHDA, CDR2 SQIVND (reference sequence). V was shortened by 2 bases and J by 6 bases, with 7 bases between the two germline ends. The CDR3 loop is CASSIYRPGELFF. DNA of the CDR3: TGTGCCAGTAGTATATACCGCCCCGGGGAGCTGTTTTTT.

This clone was picked up many times. The chain recombines TRBV20-1 with TRBJ2-7; the match to TRBD2 covers 11 bases. Trimming at V came to 6 bases and at J to 4 bases, leaving 20 bases not matched to a gene. The V gene's germline CDR1 is DFQATT and CDR2 SNEGSKA (reference sequence). The CDR3 is made up of 18 amino acids. The CDR3: CSAEPSRLAGGPSYEQYF. The CDR3 DNA reads TGCAGTGCAGAACCTTCGAGGTTAGCGGGAGGGCCTAGTTACGAGCAGTACTTC.

The CDR3 sequence is CASILLGDSWGYGYTF. CDR3 bases: TGTGCCAGCATCCTACTCGGTGACTCCTGGGGCTATGGCTACACCTTC. The V call is TRBV6-5, the J call TRBJ1-2; D not certain. V shed 7 bases and J shed 4 bases, with 22 bases lying between them. The CDR3 length is 16 residues. Germline V gene data show CDR1 as MNHEY and CDR2 as SVGAGI.

This clone was counted ten times or more. This chain uses TRBV9 with TRBJ2-1; 7 nucleotides line up with TRBD2. Trimming cost V 4 bases and J 4 bases; bases outside gene matches: 5. CDR3 length: 14 residues. From germline, CDR1 is SGDLS and CDR2 YYNGEE. CDR3 nucleotides: TGTGCCAGCAGCTCTCGCGGGAGATACAATGAGCAGTTCTTC. Translating it yields CASSSRGRYNEQFF.

This clone was counted many times. This chain connects TRBV12-3 or TRBV12-4 to TRBJ2-7, with 8 bases lining up with TRBD1. The CDR3 spans 15 residues. V lost 5 bases and J lost 2; bases outside the gene matches: 8. CDR3 DNA: TGTGCCAGCAGTGGAGGATCGACAGGGGCCTACGAGCAGTACTTC. Its protein product is CASSGGSTGAYEQYF.

V is TRBV28 and J is TRBJ1-2, with D hard to call. Per germline, CDR1 MDHEN and CDR2 SYDVKM. The CDR3 extends over 12 amino acids. The V and J ends lost 3 bases and 0 bases respectively, with 2 bases between them. The CDR3 sequence: CASSLTNYGYTF. DNA for the CDR3: TGTGCCAGCAGTTTGACTAACTATGGCTACACCTTC.

This clone was recorded many times. A read error may produce the germline difference seen at one junction end. The genes are TRBV2 and TRBJ2-7, with D unclear. The germline V gene has CDR1 SNHLY and CDR2 FYNNEI. The CDR3 is 12 amino acids. The DNA of the CDR3 is TGTGCCAGCAGTGAGTCGGTGAACAGCCCAGATTTC. Protein: CASSESVNSPDF.

In this sample, this clone turned up a few times. A much bigger clone sits one base away, suggesting this may be a read error. The chain links TRBV6-2 or TRBV6-3 to TRBJ2-5; 8 bases align to TRBD2. This CDR3 is 14 amino acids long. Per germline, CDR1 MNHEY and CDR2 SVGEGT. J was trimmed by 6 bases and V by 4 bases; bases with no gene match: 7. This chain's CDR3 is CASSCSGRVKTQYF. The CDR3 nucleotides are TGTGCCAGCAGTTGTTCCGGGAGGGTAAAGACCCAGTACTTC.

By share, this clone counts as medium-sized (0.01 to 0.1%). The J gene is TRBJ2-1, the V gene TRBV12-3 or TRBV12-4; D possibly corresponds to TRBD2 (6 bases). The length of the CDR3 is 16 residues. Trimming shortened V by 3 bases and J by 2 bases, and 14 bases separated the two germline ends. CDR3 in DNA: TGTGCCAGCAGTTTTGCGCGGGACCTCCCCTACAATGAGCAGTTCTTC. As protein: CASSFARDLPYNEQFF.

The chain is built from TRBV6-2 or TRBV6-3 and TRBJ2-7; D perhaps matches TRBD1 (5 bases). Between the trimmed V and J ends, which lost 2 bases and 6 bases, there was a span of 20 bases. This CDR3 comprises 16 residues. Germline loops: CDR1 MNHEY, CDR2 SVGEGT. The CDR3: CASSYPDLILGAEQYF. CDR3 bases: TGTGCCAGCAGTTACCCCGACCTGATCTTAGGGGCCGAGCAGTACTTC.

This clone was observed at least ten times. The chain recombines TRBV14 with TRBJ2-7, with 9 bases matching TRBD1. The CDR3 is 16 amino acids. The ends lost 0 bases at V and 4 bases at J; junction bases unmatched: 7. CDR1 is SGHDN and CDR2 is FVKESK in the germline V gene. For the CDR3, the DNA is TGTGCCAGCAGCCAAGACCCGACAGGGGGAAAATACGAGCAGTACTTC. Translated: CASSQDPTGGKYEQYF.

This clone was seen at least ten times. The J gene is TRBJ2-5, the V gene TRBV28, with D possibly matching TRBD2 (5 bases). V gave up 6 bases and J gave up 2 bases, with 16 bases separating them. Germline V gene lookup returns CDR1 MDHEN and CDR2 SYDVKM. The CDR3 is made up of 15 amino acids. The CDR3 protein is CASSPTSGGQETQYF. The CDR3 region has the DNA TGTGCCAGCAGCCCTACAAGCGGAGGTCAAGAGACCCAGTACTTC.

The J gene is TRBJ1-6, the V gene TRBV19, with D possibly TRBD1 on 5 matching bases. CDR1 and CDR2 from the germline V gene are LNHDA and SQIVND (reference sequence). The CDR3 consists of 12 residues. V was trimmed by 6 bases and J by 11 bases, leaving 11 bases between them. Here the CDR3 reads CASRGEGTPLHF. Here the CDR3 DNA reads TGTGCCAGTAGAGGGGAAGGTACACCCCTCCACTTT.

This clone occurred once. A much larger clone lies a single base off, so this may be a read error. CDR3: CASSALTNGRTLSSYEQYF. The CDR3 DNA reads TGTGCCAGCAGCGCCCTGACTAACGGGAGGACCTTGAGCTCCTACGAGCAGTACTTC. This sequence joins TRBV5-6 and TRBJ2-7; TRBD2 matches at 7 bases. Germline CDR1 SGHDT, CDR2 YYEEEE. The CDR3 contains 19 residues. V shed 4 bases, J shed 0 bases, and the junction held 19 bases outside the gene matches.

Ten or more counts support this clone. The rearrangement joins TRBV4-2 to TRBJ2-3; D possibly corresponds to TRBD2 (5 bases). CDR3 length equals 16 residues. The V end lost 0 bases, the J end lost 0 bases, and 10 bases lay between the germline ends. Germline V CDR1 and CDR2: LGHNA, YNFKEQ. For the CDR3, the DNA is TGTGCCAGCAGCCAAGATTTTGCGGGTAGCACAGATACGCAGTATTTT. Its protein is CASSQDFAGSTDTQYF.